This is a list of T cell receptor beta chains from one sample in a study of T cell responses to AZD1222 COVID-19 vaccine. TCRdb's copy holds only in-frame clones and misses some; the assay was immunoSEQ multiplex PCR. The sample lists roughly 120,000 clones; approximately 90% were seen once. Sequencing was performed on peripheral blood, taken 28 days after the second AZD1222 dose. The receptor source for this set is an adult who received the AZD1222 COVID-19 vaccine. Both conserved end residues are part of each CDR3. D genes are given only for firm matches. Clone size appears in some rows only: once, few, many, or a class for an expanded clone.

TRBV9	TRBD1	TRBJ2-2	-	CASSADRAYTGELFF	TGTGCCAGCAGCGCGGACAGGGCTTACACCGGGGAGCTGTTTTTT
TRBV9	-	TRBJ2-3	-	CASSGGGVTDTQYF	TGTGCCAGCAGCGGAGGGGGGGTCACAGATACGCAGTATTTT
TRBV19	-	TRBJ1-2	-	CASSPGGGRNYGYTF	TGTGCCAGTAGCCCCGGGGGGGGGCGCAACTATGGCTACACCTTC
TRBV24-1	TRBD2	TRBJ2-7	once	CATSDNSGSYYEQYF	TGTGCCACCAGTGACAATAGCGGGTCCTACTACGAGCAGTACTTC
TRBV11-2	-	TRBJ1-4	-	CASSFSRQGNEKLFF	TGTGCCAGCAGCTTTTCGCGGCAGGGTAATGAAAAACTGTTTTTT
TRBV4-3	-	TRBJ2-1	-	CASSQGLNNNEQFF	TGCGCCAGCAGCCAAGGTCTCAACAACAATGAGCAGTTCTTC
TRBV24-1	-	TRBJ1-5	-	CATSDSLQGAHQPQHF	TGTGCCACCAGTGATTCGTTACAGGGAGCCCATCAGCCCCAGCATTTT
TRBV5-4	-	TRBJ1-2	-	CASSVDSLRLKGYTF	TGTGCCAGCAGCGTTGACAGCCTACGATTAAAGGGCTACACCTTC
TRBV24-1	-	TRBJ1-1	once	CATSDLTGRGAFF	TGTGCCACCAGTGACCTGACAGGTCGAGGAGCTTTCTTT
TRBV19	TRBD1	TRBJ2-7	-	CASRPTGYEQYF	TGTGCCAGTAGGCCGACAGGGTACGAGCAGTACTTC
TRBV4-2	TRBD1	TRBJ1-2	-	CASSQNRGHGYGYTF	TGTGCCAGCAGCCAGAACAGGGGGCATGGCTATGGCTACACCTTC
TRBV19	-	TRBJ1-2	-	CASKPGGQLDGYTF	TGTGCCAGTAAGCCGGGTGGGCAATTAGATGGCTACACCTTC
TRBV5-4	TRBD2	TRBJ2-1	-	CASSLGPGGHNEQFF	TGTGCCAGCAGCTTGGGCCCGGGAGGCCACAATGAGCAGTTCTTC
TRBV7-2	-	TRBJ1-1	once	CASSTPAVNTEAFF	TGTGCCAGCAGCACCCCGGCAGTGAACACTGAAGCTTTCTTT
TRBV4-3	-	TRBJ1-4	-	CASSQDWQVANEKLFF	TGCGCCAGCAGCCAAGATTGGCAGGTTGCTAATGAAAAACTGTTTTTT
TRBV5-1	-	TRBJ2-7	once	CASSLVGDEQYF	TGCGCCAGCAGCTTGGTAGGGGACGAGCAGTACTTC
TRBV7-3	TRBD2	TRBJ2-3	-	CASSLGLAGGIDTQYF	TGTGCCAGCAGCTTGGGACTAGCGGGGGGTATAGATACGCAGTATTTT
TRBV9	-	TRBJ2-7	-	CASSVPWASASHLNYAQYF	TGTGCCAGCAGCGTACCTTGGGCTAGCGCATCACACTTAAACTACGCGCAGTACTTC
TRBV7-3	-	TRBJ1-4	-	CASSSGPTSEKLFF	TGTGCCAGCAGCTCGGGACCGACTAGTGAAAAACTGTTTTTT
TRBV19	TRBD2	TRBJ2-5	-	CASSIGIAGGQETQYF	TGTGCCAGTAGTATCGGCATAGCGGGGGGGCAAGAGACCCAGTACTTC
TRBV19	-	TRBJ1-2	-	CASTPIQGRRNYGYTF	TGTGCCAGTACCCCCATCCAGGGTCGTAGAAACTATGGCTACACCTTC
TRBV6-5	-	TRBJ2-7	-	CASTEDPSYEQYF	TGTGCCAGCACGGAGGATCCCTCCTACGAGCAGTACTTC
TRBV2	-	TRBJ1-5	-	CASRGRSNGPQHF	TGTGCCAGCAGGGGACGGTCCAATGGGCCCCAGCATTTT
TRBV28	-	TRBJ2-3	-	CASSPLRGPTDTQYF	TGTGCCAGCAGTCCGCTCCGGGGACCCACAGATACGCAGTATTTT
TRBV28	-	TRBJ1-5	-	CASRARGLFNQPQHF	TGTGCCAGCAGAGCTAGGGGACTCTTCAATCAGCCCCAGCATTTT
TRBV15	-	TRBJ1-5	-	CATSRGGLNLQPQHF	TGTGCCACCAGCAGAGGGGGACTCAATCTACAGCCCCAGCATTTT
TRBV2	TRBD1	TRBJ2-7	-	CASSDRGRYEQYF	TGTGCCAGCAGTGACAGGGGGCGATACGAGCAGTACTTC
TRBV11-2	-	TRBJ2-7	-	CASSLGYSGGSYEQYF	TGTGCCAGCAGCTTAGGATATTCTGGGGGGAGCTACGAGCAGTACTTC
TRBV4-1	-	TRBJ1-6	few	CASSQEGGGGSYNSPLHF	TGCGCCAGCAGCCAAGAGGGGGGGGGCGGATCCTATAATTCACCCCTCCACTTT
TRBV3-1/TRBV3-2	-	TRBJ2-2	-	CASSYWGGGRNTGELFF	TGTGCCAGCAGCTACTGGGGCGGGGGCAGGAACACCGGGGAGCTGTTTTTT
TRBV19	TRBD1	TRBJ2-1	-	CASSREQGARNEQFF	TGTGCCAGTAGCCGGGAACAGGGGGCGCGCAATGAGCAGTTCTTC
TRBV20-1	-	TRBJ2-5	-	CSARIQETQYF	TGCAGTGCGCGGATCCAAGAGACCCAGTACTTC
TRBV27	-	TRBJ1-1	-	CASRSWAPGAEAFF	TGTGCCAGCAGATCCTGGGCCCCAGGCGCTGAAGCTTTCTTT
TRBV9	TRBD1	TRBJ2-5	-	CASSIRQGARETQYF	TGTGCCAGCAGCATCAGACAGGGGGCAAGAGAGACCCAGTACTTC
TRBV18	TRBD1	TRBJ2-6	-	CASSLLQGATGANVLTF	TGTGCCAGCTCACTCCTACAGGGGGCGACTGGGGCCAACGTCCTGACTTTC
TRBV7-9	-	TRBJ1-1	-	CASSLDRGMNTEAFF	TGTGCCAGCAGCCTTGACAGAGGAATGAACACTGAAGCTTTCTTT
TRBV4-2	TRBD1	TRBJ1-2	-	CASSHLDRDYGYTF	TGTGCCAGCAGCCATCTGGACAGGGACTATGGCTACACCTTC
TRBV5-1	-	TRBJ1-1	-	CASRDLPQGTEAFF	TGCGCCAGCAGGGACCTCCCTCAGGGGACTGAAGCTTTCTTT
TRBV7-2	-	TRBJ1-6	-	CASSLGAAFPLHF	TGTGCCAGCAGCTTAGGCGCCGCGTTCCCCCTCCACTTT
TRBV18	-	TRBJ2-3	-	CASSPPIRGSTDTQYF	TGTGCCAGCTCACCACCCATTAGGGGGAGCACAGATACGCAGTATTTT
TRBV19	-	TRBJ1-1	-	CASSASRNTEAFF	TGTGCCAGTTCTGCATCCCGGAACACTGAAGCTTTCTTT
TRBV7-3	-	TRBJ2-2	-	CASSQTANTGELFF	TGTGCCAGCAGCCAAACAGCTAACACCGGGGAGCTGTTTTTT
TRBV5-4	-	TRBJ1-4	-	CASSFDRSANEKLFF	TGTGCCAGCAGCTTCGACAGGTCCGCTAATGAAAAACTGTTTTTT
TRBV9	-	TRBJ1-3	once	CASSVGRRSGNTIYF	TGTGCCAGCAGCGTAGGGAGACGCTCTGGAAACACCATATATTTT
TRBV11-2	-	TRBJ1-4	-	CASSFSAPGEKLFF	TGTGCCAGCAGCTTCAGTGCCCCGGGAGAAAAACTGTTTTTT
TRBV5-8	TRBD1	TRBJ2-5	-	CASSQGTGGVEQETQYF	TGTGCCAGCAGCCAAGGGACAGGGGGCGTAGAGCAAGAGACCCAGTACTTC
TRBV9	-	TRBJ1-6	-	CASSAPNGGVRSPLHF	TGTGCCAGCAGCGCCCCCAACGGGGGAGTTCGATCACCCCTCCACTTT
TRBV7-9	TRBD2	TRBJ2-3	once	CASRLAGAPDTQYF	TGTGCCAGCCGACTAGCGGGAGCCCCAGATACGCAGTATTTT
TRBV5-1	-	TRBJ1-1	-	CASSGRTVSQHTEAFF	TGCGCCAGCAGCGGACGGACGGTTTCGCAGCACACTGAAGCTTTCTTT
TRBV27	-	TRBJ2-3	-	CASSLRVDTDTQYF	TGTGCCAGCAGTTTACGTGTGGACACAGATACGCAGTATTTT
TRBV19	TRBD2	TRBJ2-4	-	CASSIELAALAKNIQYF	TGTGCCAGTAGTATTGAACTAGCGGCCTTAGCCAAAAACATTCAGTACTTC
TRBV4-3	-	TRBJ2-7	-	CASSPGQFSYEQYF	TGCGCCAGCAGCCCCGGACAGTTCTCCTACGAGCAGTACTTC
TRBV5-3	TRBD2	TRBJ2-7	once	CARTPGTTYEQYF	TGTGCCAGAACTCCAGGGACTACCTACGAGCAGTACTTC